This T cell receptor (beta chain) was found in a study of siplizumab effects on memory and regulatory T cells. The germline V and J ends were trimmed by 0 bases and 4 bases, with 9 bases remaining between them. Germline V gene lookup returns CDR1 MGHDK and CDR2 SYGVNS. The CDR3 loop spans 14 amino acids. Sequencing used immunoSEQ multiplex PCR; TCRdb keeps in-frame clones, though not all of them. The profile shows 90,000 to 110,000 clones, approximately 94% of them singletons. As for this clone: Antigen specificity is unknown.

Study results and caveats: Among alloreactive clones, only a minor fraction mapped to unstimulated subsets.

The TCR originated in a human donor in good health. The rearrangement links TRBV25-1 to TRBJ1-1; TRBD1 is a possible D gene (5 bases). Sequenced sample: CD4+ T cells sorted from blood. The CDR3 region has the DNA TGTGCCAGCAGTGAATATGGCAGGGCCACTGAAGCTTTCTTT. Its protein is CASSEYGRATEAFF.